One TCR beta chain is described in this entry. The ends lost 0 bases at V and 5 bases at J; junction bases unmatched: 10. The CDR3 is made up of 17 amino acids. Germline lookup yields CDR1 KGHSH and CDR2 LQKENI. The data were obtained in a study of blood T cell repertoires in COVID-19. Background on the study: Collection of acute and convalescent COVID-19 samples took place in the United States, Italy and Spain. Sample material is recorded as cDNA or gDNA derived from T cells, B-cell-depleted T cells, or PBMCs.

In the study's own analysis: Amplification of reference gene primers was used by the study to estimate nucleated cell counts. Sequencing was performed with immunoSEQ multiplex PCR; in TCRdb, only in-frame clones are kept and a portion is missing. V, J and clone size are those of that table, while D and trimming were read from the DNA. The sample has some 240,000 clones; around 84% are singletons. The sample consisted of peripheral blood. The sequence was collected from a woman in her thirties or forties who had recovered from COVID-19. This chain uses TRBV18 with TRBJ2-1, with TRBD1 matching over 7 bases. CDR3 DNA: TGTGCCAGCTCACCACCTCTAATTTCGGGACAGCACAATGAGCAGTTCTTC. Translating gives CASSPPLISGQHNEQFF.